The 20 T cell receptor beta chains in this list originate from one sample, sequenced in a study of blood T cell repertoires in COVID-19. Clones were read by immunoSEQ multiplex PCR, and TCRdb kept only the in-frame ones, dropping some. The data show around 100,000 clones, about 85% seen once. Sequenced input: peripheral blood. The source is a man in his forties with acute or convalescent COVID-19.

Only one count was recorded for this clone. The V call is TRBV19, the J call TRBJ1-1, with a possible D match to TRBD1 (5 bases). Trimming pared 4 bases from V and 1 base from J, leaving 7 bases between. CDR3 length: 13 amino acids. Germline CDR1 is LNHDA and CDR2 is SQIVND (reference sequence). Written as DNA, the CDR3 is TGTGCCAGTAGTAGACAGAGGAACACTGAAGCTTTCTTT. Amino acids: CASSRQRNTEAFF.

This sequence joins TRBV2 and TRBJ2-7; TRBD1 agrees at 9 bases. Losses at the gene ends were 3 bases for V and 9 bases for J; bases not matched to a gene: 12. The CDR3 is 15 amino acids. CDR1 is SNHLY and CDR2 is FYNNEI in the germline V gene. The CDR3 is CASSELGTGTLGQYF. The CDR3 DNA follows: TGTGCCAGCAGTGAGTTAGGGACAGGGACCCTGGGGCAGTACTTC.

The V call is TRBV28, the J call TRBJ2-7; 9 bases agree with TRBD2. V lost 2 bases to trimming and J lost 4 bases; unmatched junction nucleotides: 9. This CDR3 is 16 amino acids long. Germline V CDR1 and CDR2: MDHEN, SYDVKM. Here the CDR3 DNA reads TGTGCCAGCAGTTTAAGTGGGCTAGCGGGAAAATACGAGCAGTACTTC. Its protein is CASSLSGLAGKYEQYF.

The chain joins TRBV24-1 to TRBJ1-1; D possibly corresponds to TRBD1 (6 bases). Germline V gene lookup returns CDR1 KGHDR and CDR2 SFDVKD. V lost 6 bases and J lost 4, with 11 bases in between. CDR3 length: 13 amino acids. The CDR3 here is CATSPRGGTEAFF. The CDR3 nucleotides read TGTGCCACCAGTCCGAGGGGGGGCACTGAAGCTTTCTTT.

V is TRBV19 and J is TRBJ2-1; 9 positions agree with TRBD1. J lost 8 bases, V lost 3 bases, and 2 bases had no gene match. From germline, CDR1 is LNHDA and CDR2 SQIVND (reference sequence). CDR3 length: 13 amino acids. CDR3 in amino acids: CASSMDRGDEQFF. The CDR3 coding sequence is TGTGCCAGTAGTATGGACAGGGGAGATGAGCAGTTCTTC. Full variable domain (outside the CDR3, taken from reference TRBV19 and TRBJ2-1): DGGITQSPKYLFRKEGQNVTLSCEQNLNHDAMYWYRQDPGQGLRLIYYSQIVNDFQKGDIAEGYSVSREKKESFPLTVTSAQKNPTAFYLCASSMDRGDEQFFGPGTRLTVL.

This rearrangement joins TRBV5-1 to TRBJ2-7, with 14 nucleotides matching TRBD2. J lost 7 bases, V lost 5 bases, and 11 bases had no gene match. The germline CDR1 and CDR2 sequences are SGHRS and YFSETQ. The CDR3 is 16 residues long. The CDR3: CASSRTGLAGAGEQYF. As DNA, the CDR3 is TGCGCCAGCAGTCGAACGGGACTAGCGGGAGCCGGGGAGCAGTACTTC.

The V gene is TRBV6-1, the J gene TRBJ1-1, with a weak D call TRBD1 (5 bases). This CDR3 is built from 15 residues. V was cut by 2 bases and J by 8 bases, with 18 bases left in between. Germline V gives CDR1 MNHNS, CDR2 SASEGT. In DNA form, the CDR3 reads TGTGCCAGCAGTGAACGCGGACATAGAAATTCCGAAGCTTTCTTT. Translation: CASSERGHRNSEAFF.

V is TRBV5-1 and J is TRBJ2-3; TRBD2 aligns across 9 bases. The CDR3 totals 16 residues. Per the germline V gene, CDR1 is SGHRS and CDR2 is YFSETQ. Losses at the gene ends were 2 bases for V and 0 bases for J; bases not matched to a gene: 4. The CDR3 coding sequence is TGCGCCAGCAGCTTCCTAGCGGGATCTAGCACAGATACGCAGTATTTT. It translates to CASSFLAGSSTDTQYF.

The chain links TRBV7-9 to TRBJ2-3, with D unresolved. V lost 1 base and J 4 bases, leaving 9 bases between the germline ends. There are 14 residues in the CDR3. Germline loops: CDR1 SEHNR, CDR2 FQNEAQ (reference sequence). The CDR3 here is CASSLESRPDTQYF. The CDR3 nucleotides read TGTGCCAGCAGCTTAGAATCTAGACCAGATACGCAGTATTTT.

A few counts support this clone. The chain is built from TRBV7-9 and TRBJ2-7; 10 positions agree with TRBD1. From germline, CDR1 is SEHNR and CDR2 FQNEAQ (reference sequence). The V segment lost 4 bases and the J segment 0 bases; nucleotides outside the gene matches: 6. The length of the CDR3 is 16 residues. The DNA for the CDR3 is TGTGCCAGCAGCTCCCTCTGGACAGGGGGCTCCTACGAGCAGTACTTC. Its translation: CASSSLWTGGSYEQYF. The full variable domain, in which reference TRBV7-9 and TRBJ2-7 provide the parts outside the CDR3, is DTGVSQNPRHKITKRGQNVTFRCDPISEHNRLYWYRQTLGQGPEFLTYFQNEAQLEKSRLLSDRFSAERPKGSFSTLEIQRTEQGDSAMYLCASSSLWTGGSYEQYFGPGTRLTVT.

V and J are TRBV5-1 and TRBJ1-1, with TRBD1 as a possible D gene (5 bases). The CDR3 extends over 14 amino acids. Germline V gene data show CDR1 as SGHRS and CDR2 as YFSETQ. Trimming took off 4 bases at V and 5 bases at J, with 15 bases between the two ends. The CDR3 region is CASSPGAHRTEAFF. The CDR3 DNA reads TGCGCCAGCAGCCCTGGGGCTCATCGAACTGAAGCTTTCTTT. The full variable domain, completed using reference TRBV5-1 and TRBJ1-1, is KAGVTQTPRYLIKTRGQQVTLSCSPISGHRSVSWYQQTPGQGLQFLFEYFSETQRNKGNFPGRFSGRQFSNSRSEMNVSTLELGDSALYLCASSPGAHRTEAFFGQGTRLTVV.

This clone was counted many times. The chain carries TRBV7-9 and TRBJ1-4; 8 bases are shared with TRBD1. J lost 7 bases, V lost 3 bases, and 1 base had no gene match. The germline gives CDR1 SEHNR, CDR2 FQNEAQ (reference sequence). CDR3 size: 13 residues. CDR3 in DNA: TGTGCCAGCAGCTTTGACAGGGGTGAAAAACTGTTTTTT. It translates to CASSFDRGEKLFF.

The V gene is TRBV10-3, the J gene TRBJ2-7; 8 positions match TRBD2. The CDR3 runs 14 residues. V shed 6 bases and J 0 bases; nucleotides not matched to a gene: 4. Germline lookup yields CDR1 ENHRY and CDR2 SYGVKD. The CDR3 nucleotides read TGTGCCATCAGGCGGGGGGAGTTCTCCTACGAGCAGTACTTC. Amino acids: CAIRRGEFSYEQYF.

The genes are TRBV5-1 and TRBJ2-5; 7 bases fit TRBD2. The CDR3 loop spans 14 amino acids. The J segment lost 5 bases and the V segment lost 3 bases, leaving 7 bases of the junction unmatched. CDR1 is SGHRS, CDR2 YFSETQ, per germline. CDR3 region: CASSSAGRSETQYF. CDR3 coding DNA: TGCGCCAGCAGCTCCGCCGGGAGGTCGGAGACCCAGTACTTC.

The J gene is TRBJ2-7, the V gene TRBV5-1; perhaps TRBD1 as D (5 bases). V was shortened by 4 bases and J by 4 bases, with 15 bases between the two germline ends. The germline V gene has CDR1 SGHRS and CDR2 YFSETQ. This CDR3 contains 14 residues. CDR3 sequence: CASSTGPTKYEQYF. DNA for the CDR3: TGCGCCAGCAGCACAGGACCCACGAAGTACGAGCAGTACTTC.

The gene calls are TRBV12-3 or TRBV12-4 and TRBJ1-1, with TRBD1 matching 7 bases. The CDR3 extends over 13 amino acids. Trimming at V came to 5 bases and at J to 2 bases, leaving 2 bases not matched to a gene. The CDR3 loop reads CASSGDSNTEAFF. CDR3 sequence (DNA): TGTGCCAGCAGTGGGGACAGTAACACTGAAGCTTTCTTT.

The rearrangement joins TRBV29-1 to TRBJ1-1, with TRBD1 as a possible D gene (5 bases). The germline V and J ends were trimmed by 4 bases and 0 bases, with 15 bases remaining between them. This CDR3 is 15 amino acids long. Germline loops: CDR1 SQVTM, CDR2 ANQGSEA. DNA of the CDR3: TGCAGCGTTGGACTCGGGGGATTCATGAACACTGAAGCTTTCTTT. Its protein product is CSVGLGGFMNTEAFF.

This chain links TRBV4-2 with TRBJ1-2, with D tentatively TRBD1 (6 bases). V was trimmed by 0 bases and J by 7 bases, leaving 18 bases between them. The CDR3 consists of 16 residues. Germline-derived CDR1 and CDR2 are LGHNA and YNFKEQ. The DNA of the CDR3 is TGTGCCAGCAGCCAAGAGGCTCGAGCGGGGGGGCCTGGCTACACCTTC. It yields the protein CASSQEARAGGPGYTF.

The chain employs TRBV27 and TRBJ1-1, with 9 bases identical to TRBD1. CDR3 length equals 14 residues. V gave up 8 bases and J gave up 2 bases; unmatched junction bases: 6. Germline V gene lookup returns CDR1 MNHEY and CDR2 SMNVEV (reference sequence). The CDR3: CASGDRDGNTEAFF. CDR3 sequence (DNA): TGTGCCAGCGGGGACAGGGATGGAAACACTGAAGCTTTCTTT.

V usage is TRBV10-3 and J usage is TRBJ2-7, with 11 bases identical to TRBD2. Germline loops: CDR1 ENHRY, CDR2 SYGVKD. J lost 1 base, V lost 10 bases, and 9 bases had no gene match. The CDR3 length is 15 residues. The CDR3 sequence: CATKAGTSGSYEQYF. In DNA, the CDR3 is TGTGCCACCAAAGCCGGGACTAGCGGTTCCTACGAGCAGTACTTC.